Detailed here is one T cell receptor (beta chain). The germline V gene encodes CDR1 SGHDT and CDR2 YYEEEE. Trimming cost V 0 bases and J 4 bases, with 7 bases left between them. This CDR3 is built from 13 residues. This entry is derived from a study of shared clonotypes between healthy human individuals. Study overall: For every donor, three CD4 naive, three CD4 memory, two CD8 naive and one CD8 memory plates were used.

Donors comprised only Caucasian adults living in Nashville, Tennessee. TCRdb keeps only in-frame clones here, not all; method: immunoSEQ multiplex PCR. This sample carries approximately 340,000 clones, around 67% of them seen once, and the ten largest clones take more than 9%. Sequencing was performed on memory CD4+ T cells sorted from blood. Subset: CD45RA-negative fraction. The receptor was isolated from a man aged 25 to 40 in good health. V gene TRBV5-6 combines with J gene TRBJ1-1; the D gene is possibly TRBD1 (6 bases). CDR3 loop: CASSLDRATEAFF. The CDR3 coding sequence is TGTGCCAGCAGCTTGGACAGGGCCACTGAAGCTTTCTTT.